Presented here are 29 T cell receptor beta chains from one specimen sequenced in a study of sequential checkpoint blockade in melanoma. The method was immunoSEQ multiplex PCR; TCRdb's version includes in-frame clones alone and lacks a portion of them. The sample records roughly 9,900 clones, around 52% being singletons. This sample's treatment: randomized to nivolumab then ipilimumab (arm A) or the reverse (arm B). The sample in question was CD8+ T cells sorted from blood (inferred from file names), obtained from a patient given nivolumab and ipilimumab in sequence. The receptor set was obtained from a human donor with melanoma.

The sample holds one count of this clone. The V gene is TRBV9, the J gene TRBJ1-5; 7 bases line up with TRBD1. The CDR3 has 14 amino acids. With 3 bases clipped from V and 3 bases from J, the junction kept 3 bases outside the gene matches. CDR1 is SGDLS, CDR2 YYNGEE, per germline. This CDR3 is CASSGGTANQPQHF. In DNA form, the CDR3 reads TGTGCCAGCAGCGGAGGGACAGCCAATCAGCCCCAGCATTTT.

V usage is TRBV6-5 and J usage is TRBJ2-2; 9 bases are a match to TRBD1. The CDR3 consists of 15 residues. Unmatched junction bases numbered 4, after V lost 5 bases and J lost 3 bases. The germline V gene encodes CDR1 MNHEY and CDR2 SVGAGI. CDR3 protein: CASSGDRDYTGELFF. The CDR3 bases are TGTGCCAGCAGTGGGGACAGGGATTACACCGGGGAGCTGTTTTTT.

This clone turned up a few times. The chain joins TRBV4-1 to TRBJ1-4; TRBD1 might be the D (6 bases). The CDR3 covers 14 residues. The germline V gene encodes CDR1 MGHRA and CDR2 YSYEKL. The V end was cut by 6 bases, the J end by 0 bases, with 8 bases between. CDR3 bases: TGCGCCAGCAGGGGACAAGCAACTAATGAAAAACTGTTTTTT. It is translated as CASRGQATNEKLFF.

The V gene is TRBV28, the J gene TRBJ2-7; a weak D match, TRBD2 (5 bases). The CDR3 runs 13 residues. V dropped 3 bases and J dropped 3 bases, with 9 bases sitting between them. The V gene's germline CDR1 is MDHEN and CDR2 SYDVKM. DNA of the CDR3: TGTGCCAGCAGTTTTGAGGGATTCTACGAGCAGTACTTC. This translates into CASSFEGFYEQYF.

This clone was detected once. The gene calls are TRBV27 and TRBJ1-1; the D gene is possibly TRBD1 (5 bases). Germline-derived CDR1 and CDR2 are MNHEY and SMNVEV (reference sequence). Deletions cut 2 bases from V and 2 bases from J, with 6 bases between. The CDR3 has 13 residues. The CDR3 DNA reads TGTGCCAGCAGTTTAGACAGCAACACTGAAGCTTTCTTT. Its translation: CASSLDSNTEAFF.

This chain connects TRBV4-3 to TRBJ1-1; 9 bases agree with TRBD1. Trimming took 5 bases from V and 5 from J; bases not matched to a gene: 9. This CDR3 contains 15 residues. Germline V CDR1 and CDR2: LGHNA, YSLEER. The CDR3 region has the DNA TGCGCCAGCAGCAAAGCGGGACAGGGTGGGACTGAAGCTTTCTTT. Translating gives CASSKAGQGGTEAFF.

This clone is labeled medium-sized. The chain employs TRBV4-3 and TRBJ2-7, with 7 bases matching TRBD1. The CDR3 length is 14 residues. Germline CDR1 is LGHNA and CDR2 is YSLEER. The trim removed 1 base at V and 10 bases at J, leaving 10 bases unmatched. The CDR3 DNA sequence: TGCGCCAGCAGCCAAGGATTGGAGACAGGGCAACAGTACTTC. It codes for CASSQGLETGQQYF.

The chain couples TRBV9 to TRBJ1-2; TRBD1 aligns across 8 bases. The CDR3 runs 17 residues. The V gene's germline CDR1 is SGDLS and CDR2 YYNGEE. V gave up 1 base and J gave up 2 bases; unmatched junction bases: 10. The CDR3 nucleotides are TGTGCCAGCAGCGTACCCGCGGACAGGGCTGAGAACTATGGCTACACCTTC. The encoded protein is CASSVPADRAENYGYTF.

By its share, this clone is large (0.1 to 1%). The chain is built from TRBV5-6 and TRBJ2-7; D is ambiguous. This CDR3 contains 14 residues. Germline V gives CDR1 SGHDT, CDR2 YYEEEE. Deletions cut 0 bases from V and 0 bases from J, with 7 bases between. This chain's CDR3 is CASSLGFSSYEQYF. The CDR3 coding sequence is TGTGCCAGCAGCTTGGGATTTAGCTCCTACGAGCAGTACTTC. Looking up the rest from reference TRBV5-6 and TRBJ2-7 gives the full variable domain: DAGVTQSPTHLIKTRGQQVTLRCSPKSGHDTVSWYQQALGQGPQFIFQYYEEEERQRGNFPDRFSGHQFPNYSSELNVNALLLGDSALYLCASSLGFSSYEQYFGPGTRLTVT.

The chain employs TRBV2 and TRBJ1-1; D uncertain. V lost 9 bases to trimming and J lost 4 bases, with 18 bases between them. Germline V gene data show CDR1 as SNHLY and CDR2 as FYNNEI. The CDR3 length is 14 residues. For the CDR3, the DNA is TGTGCCAGTTCCGGACGGAGGGAAATCACTGAAGCTTTCTTT. It yields the protein CASSGRREITEAFF.

The chain links TRBV23-1 to TRBJ1-2, with TRBD1 matching over 8 bases. Being an ORF, TRBV23-1 has a function that is uncertain. V lost 6 bases to trimming and J lost 6 bases; unmatched junction nucleotides: 27. This CDR3 spans 20 amino acids. The CDR3 is CASRPPTAGGPSTDIDGYTF. CDR3 nucleotides: TGCGCCAGCAGACCCCCGACGGCAGGGGGCCCCAGTACGGATATTGATGGCTACACCTTC.

This clone has only a few counts. The chain carries TRBV19 and TRBJ1-1; D ambiguous. The CDR3 sequence is 13 residues long. Per germline, CDR1 LNHDA and CDR2 SQIVND (reference sequence). Trimming cost V 3 bases and J 3 bases, with 8 bases left between them. CDR3 nucleotides: TGTGCCAGTAGTATTAGACATGACACTGAAGCTTTCTTT. It specifies CASSIRHDTEAFF.

A single count supports this clone. This chain connects TRBV9 to TRBJ1-2; D perhaps matches TRBD1 (6 bases). The CDR3 consists of 15 residues. CDR1 and CDR2 from the germline V gene are SGDLS and YYNGEE. V shed 0 bases and J shed 7 bases, with 16 bases lying between them. Written as DNA, the CDR3 is TGTGCCAGCAGCGTAGGGGGGGGCAGGGGAGGTGGCTACACCTTC. This gives the protein CASSVGGGRGGGYTF.

This chain joins TRBV9 and TRBJ2-5, with D perhaps TRBD1 (6 bases). The J call may be in error: the DNA end matches TRBJ2-7 better. This CDR3 spans 15 amino acids. Germline values: CDR1 SGDLS, CDR2 YYNGEE. DNA for the CDR3: TGTGCCAGCAGCGTAGCGGCAGGGGAATCCTACGAGCAGTACTTC. It codes for CASSVAAGESYEQYF.

The rearrangement uses TRBV12-2 and TRBJ2-7; TRBD1, the D gene given by the table, was not confirmed from the DNA. TRBV12-2 is designated a pseudogene. The CDR3 consists of 15 residues. In DNA form, the CDR3 reads TGTGCAAGTCGCTTGGCCGGGACAGATCCCTACGAGCAGTACTTC. Translation gives CASRLAGTDPYEQYF.

The chain combines TRBV10-3 with TRBJ2-1; 8 positions agree with TRBD2. This CDR3 has 15 amino acids. Per germline, CDR1 ENHRY and CDR2 SYGVKD. The V segment lost 7 bases and the J segment 5 bases; nucleotides outside the gene matches: 10. The chain's CDR3 is CAINSGREVHNEQFF. The CDR3 DNA reads TGTGCCATCAACTCTGGGCGGGAGGTACACAATGAGCAGTTCTTC.

This clone was counted only a few times. The J gene is TRBJ2-1, the V gene TRBV5-1, with 7 bases fitting TRBD2. CDR1 and CDR2 (germline): SGHRS, YFSETQ. Trimming at V came to 0 bases and at J to 8 bases, leaving 11 bases not matched to a gene. This CDR3 has 16 amino acids. The CDR3 coding sequence is TGCGCCAGCAGCTTGGGAGGTGGCGGGAGAAGCGATGAGCAGTTCTTC. Translated, it gives CASSLGGGGRSDEQFF.

This clone has only a few counts. The chain carries TRBV7-3 and TRBJ1-3; TRBD1 aligns across 7 bases. V shed 5 bases and J 4 bases; nucleotides not matched to a gene: 8. From germline, CDR1 is SGHTA and CDR2 FQGTGA. This CDR3 has 15 amino acids. CDR3 coding DNA: TGTGCCAGCAGCACCGAGGACAGGCCAGGAAACACCATATATTTT. Protein: CASSTEDRPGNTIYF.

This clone was seen only a few times. The J gene is TRBJ2-7, the V gene TRBV4-1, with 7 bases fitting TRBD1. Germline values: CDR1 MGHRA, CDR2 YSYEKL. The ends lost 0 bases at V and 3 bases at J; junction bases unmatched: 2. CDR3 size: 14 residues. Here the CDR3 DNA reads TGCGCCAGCAGCCAAGAACAGGGGTACTACGAGCAGTACTTC. The encoded protein is CASSQEQGYYEQYF.

This clone appeared once. V is TRBV6-5 and J is TRBJ2-1, with unresolved D. Trimming cost V 0 bases and J 3 bases, with 6 bases left between them. CDR3 length: 14 amino acids. Germline V gene lookup returns CDR1 MNHEY and CDR2 SVGAGI. DNA of the CDR3: TGTGCCAGCAGTTACTCGTCGAGCTACAATGAGCAGTTCTTC. Translation: CASSYSSSYNEQFF.

This clone appeared a single time. The rearrangement uses TRBV7-9 and TRBJ2-7; 7 nucleotides match TRBD1. CDR1 and CDR2 (germline): SEHNR, FQNEAQ (reference sequence). The length of the CDR3 is 13 residues. With V trimmed by 8 bases and J by 6 bases, 10 bases remained unmatched. The CDR3 DNA sequence: TGTGCCAGCTCCCCGACAGGGTCCCGCGAGCAGTACTTC. This codes for CASSPTGSREQYF.

This clone is medium-sized (0.01 to 0.1%) in the sample. This chain uses TRBV18 with TRBJ2-3; possibly TRBD2 for D (6 bases). Germline V gives CDR1 KGHSH, CDR2 LQKENI. V was pared by 6 bases and J by 0 bases, with 13 bases between. The CDR3 loop spans 15 amino acids. The CDR3, as DNA: TGTGCCAGCTCCCTATCCGGGAGTAGCACAGATACGCAGTATTTT. This sequence encodes CASSLSGSSTDTQYF.

This chain connects TRBV4-3 to TRBJ2-1; 14 positions match TRBD2. This CDR3 spans 15 amino acids. With V trimmed by 3 bases and J by 8 bases, 3 bases remained unmatched. CDR1 is LGHNA and CDR2 is YSLEER in the germline V gene. CDR3 protein: CASSQTSGRADEQFF. The CDR3 DNA reads as TGCGCCAGCAGCCAGACTAGCGGGAGGGCCGATGAGCAGTTCTTC.

V is TRBV9 and J is TRBJ2-7, with a tentative D call TRBD2 (5 bases). V was trimmed by 3 bases and J by 4 bases, leaving 17 bases between them. The length of the CDR3 is 15 residues. The V gene's germline CDR1 is SGDLS and CDR2 YYNGEE. Here the CDR3 DNA reads TGTGCCAGCAGCGCCGAACAGAGGGCGGCATACGAGCAGTACTTC. It yields the protein CASSAEQRAAYEQYF.

This sequence joins TRBV28 and TRBJ2-1, with D perhaps TRBD2 (6 bases). Germline loops: CDR1 MDHEN, CDR2 SYDVKM. There are 17 residues in the CDR3. Trimming removed 2 bases from V and 0 bases from J, with 14 bases in between. CDR3 in amino acids: CASSLELSGRSYNEQFF. For the CDR3, the DNA is TGTGCCAGCAGTTTAGAGTTGAGCGGGCGCTCCTACAATGAGCAGTTCTTC.

The CDR3 reads CASSYRDISYNEQFF. The CDR3 region has the DNA TGTGCCAGCAGCTACCGGGACATCTCCTACAATGAGCAGTTCTTC. This chain uses TRBV7-3 with TRBJ2-1; D perhaps matches TRBD1 (6 bases). Germline V gene data show CDR1 as SGHTA and CDR2 as FQGTGA. Trimming left V 4 bases short and J 0 bases short, with 10 bases between. The CDR3 loop spans 15 amino acids.

The chain carries TRBV9 and TRBJ1-2; D gene ambiguous. Germline loops: CDR1 SGDLS, CDR2 YYNGEE. CDR3 length equals 14 residues. Between the trimmed V and J ends, which lost 0 bases and 0 bases, there was a span of 6 bases. This CDR3 reads CASSVAEANYGYTF. CDR3 bases: TGTGCCAGCAGCGTAGCCGAGGCTAACTATGGCTACACCTTC.

This clone was observed a few times. The gene calls are TRBV4-1 and TRBJ2-7; 8 bases match TRBD1. Germline CDR1 reads MGHRA; CDR2 reads YSYEKL. V lost 2 bases, J lost 2 bases, and 5 bases stayed unmatched. There are 15 residues in the CDR3. CDR3 DNA sequence: TGCGCCAGCAGCCAACACGGGACAGGAACCTACGAGCAGTACTTC. Its protein product is CASSQHGTGTYEQYF.

This clone occurred a few times. The chain links TRBV7-6 to TRBJ2-7; TRBD2 might be the D (7 bases). Trimming took off 5 bases at V and 7 bases at J, with 18 bases between the two ends. The germline CDR1 and CDR2 sequences are SGHVS and FNYEAQ. The CDR3 is 14 residues long. This chain's CDR3 is CASSIVGGAGEQYF. As DNA, the CDR3 is TGTGCCAGCAGCATTGTTGGGGGGGCGGGGGAGCAGTACTTC.